These 8 T cell receptor beta chains came from one sample sequenced in a study of blood T cell repertoires in COVID-19. Assay: immunoSEQ multiplex PCR; the TCRdb copy retains only in-frame clones and omits some. The table shows approximately 340,000 clones, with approximately 93% occurring only once. The material sequenced was PBMCs or T cells enriched from blood (not recorded which). These receptors were taken from a woman between 35 and 50 years old who had been exposed to COVID-19.

The J gene is TRBJ2-1, the V gene TRBV5-1; 11 positions match TRBD2. There are 17 residues in the CDR3. Germline values: CDR1 SGHRS, CDR2 YFSETQ. Trimming removed 0 bases from V and 5 bases from J; junction bases left unmatched: 7. The CDR3 region is CASSLATGTSGNNEQFF. DNA for the CDR3: TGCGCCAGCAGCTTGGCCACCGGGACTAGCGGAAACAATGAGCAGTTCTTC.

The chain uses TRBV19 and TRBJ1-2; maybe TRBD1 (5 bases). Trimming cost V 7 bases and J 9 bases, with 18 bases left between them. This CDR3 spans 13 amino acids. Germline CDR1 LNHDA, CDR2 SQIVND (reference sequence). The CDR3 nucleotides read TGTGCCAGTAACAGGTGGGCCACGTTAAGCTACACCTTC. As protein: CASNRWATLSYTF.

The chain is built from TRBV24-1 and TRBJ2-1; maybe TRBD1 (6 bases). The germline CDR1 and CDR2 sequences are KGHDR and SFDVKD. Trimming cost V 4 bases and J 6 bases, with 12 bases left between them. The CDR3 is 14 residues long. The CDR3 region is CATSDYHRANEQFF. In DNA, the CDR3 is TGTGCCACCAGTGACTATCACAGGGCCAATGAGCAGTTCTTC.

The chain has TRBV11-2 and TRBJ1-3; D is ambiguous. Germline V gene sequence: CDR1 SGHAT, CDR2 FQNNGV. There are 17 residues in the CDR3. The ends were cut back, 1 base at V and 0 bases at J, with 13 bases in the middle. The DNA for the CDR3 is TGTGCCAGCAGCTTAGTTCGGGGTACTATCTCTGGAAACACCATATATTTT. Amino acid sequence: CASSLVRGTISGNTIYF.

J is TRBJ1-1 and V is TRBV5-1, with TRBD1 matching 12 bases. This CDR3 contains 17 residues. The ends lost 4 bases at V and 1 base at J; junction bases unmatched: 8. CDR1 SGHRS and CDR2 YFSETQ come from the germline V gene. CDR3 coding DNA: TGCGCCAGCAGCCTCGGGGACAGGGGGCTCCCGAACACTGAAGCTTTCTTT. It translates to CASSLGDRGLPNTEAFF.

The V gene is TRBV27, the J gene TRBJ1-4; 7 bases are a match to TRBD1. V lost 6 bases to trimming and J lost 5 bases; unmatched junction nucleotides: 15. Germline values: CDR1 MNHEY, CDR2 SMNVEV (reference sequence). The CDR3 has 17 residues. The CDR3 here is CASSRLLTGDRNEKLFF. The CDR3 bases are TGTGCCAGCAGCCGACTCTTAACAGGGGATAGAAATGAAAAACTGTTTTTT. The variable domain in full, with the rest retrieved from reference TRBV27 and TRBJ1-4, is EAQVTQNPRYLITVTGKKLTVTCSQNMNHEYMSWYRQDPGLGLRQIYYSMNVEVTDKGDVPEGYKVSRKEKRNFPLILESPSPNQTSLYFCASSRLLTGDRNEKLFFGSGTQLSVL.

Comment on this clone: At the DNA level, this CDR3 is encoded by other sequences in the same sample as well. This chain uses TRBV5-4 with TRBJ1-2, with TRBD1 matching over 7 bases. CDR1 and CDR2 from the germline V gene are SGHNT and YYREEE (reference sequence). The CDR3 runs 13 residues. Trimming at V came to 3 bases and at J to 4 bases, leaving 3 bases not matched to a gene. CDR3 DNA: TGTGCCAGCAGCTCCCAGGGGGGCTATGGCTACACCTTC. It is translated as CASSSQGGYGYTF.

The chain links TRBV27 to TRBJ1-2; D perhaps matches TRBD1 (5 bases). The CDR3 consists of 13 residues. Germline V gene data show CDR1 as MNHEY and CDR2 as SMNVEV (reference sequence). V lost 6 bases to trimming and J lost 6 bases, with 14 bases between them. This CDR3 is CASRRTGTHGYTF. CDR3 in DNA: TGTGCCAGCAGGAGAACCGGGACTCATGGCTACACCTTC.